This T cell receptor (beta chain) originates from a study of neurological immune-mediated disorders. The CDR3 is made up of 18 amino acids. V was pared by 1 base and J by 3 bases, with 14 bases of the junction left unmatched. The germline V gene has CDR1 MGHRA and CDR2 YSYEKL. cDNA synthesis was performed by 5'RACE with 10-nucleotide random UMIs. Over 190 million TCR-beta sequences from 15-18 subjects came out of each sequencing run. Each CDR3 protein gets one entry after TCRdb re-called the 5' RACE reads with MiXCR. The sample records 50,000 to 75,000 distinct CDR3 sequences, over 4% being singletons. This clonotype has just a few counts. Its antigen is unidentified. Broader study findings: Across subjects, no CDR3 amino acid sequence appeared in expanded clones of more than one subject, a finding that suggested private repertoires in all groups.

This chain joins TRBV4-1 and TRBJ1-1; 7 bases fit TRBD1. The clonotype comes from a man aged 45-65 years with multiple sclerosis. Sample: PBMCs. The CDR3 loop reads CASSQGVGSGQFYTEAFF. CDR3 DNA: TGCGCCAGCAGCCAAGGAGTTGGTTCGGGACAGTTCTACACTGAAGCTTTCTTT.